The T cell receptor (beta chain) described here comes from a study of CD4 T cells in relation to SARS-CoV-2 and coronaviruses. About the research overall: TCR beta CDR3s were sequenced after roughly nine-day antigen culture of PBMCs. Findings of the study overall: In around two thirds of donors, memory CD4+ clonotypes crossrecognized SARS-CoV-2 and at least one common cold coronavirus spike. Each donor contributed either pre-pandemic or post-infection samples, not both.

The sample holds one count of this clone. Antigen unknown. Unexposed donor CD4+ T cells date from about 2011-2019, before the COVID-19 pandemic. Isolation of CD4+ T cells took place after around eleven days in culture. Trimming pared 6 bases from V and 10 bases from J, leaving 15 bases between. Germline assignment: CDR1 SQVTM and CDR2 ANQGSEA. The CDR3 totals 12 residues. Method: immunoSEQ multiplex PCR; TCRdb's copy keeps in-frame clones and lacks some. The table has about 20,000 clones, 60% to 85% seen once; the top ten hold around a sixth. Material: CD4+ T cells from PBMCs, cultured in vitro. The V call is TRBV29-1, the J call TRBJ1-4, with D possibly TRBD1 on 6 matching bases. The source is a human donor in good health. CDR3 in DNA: TGCAGCGTCCGGGACAACATTGGAAAACTGTTTTTT. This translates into CSVRDNIGKLFF.